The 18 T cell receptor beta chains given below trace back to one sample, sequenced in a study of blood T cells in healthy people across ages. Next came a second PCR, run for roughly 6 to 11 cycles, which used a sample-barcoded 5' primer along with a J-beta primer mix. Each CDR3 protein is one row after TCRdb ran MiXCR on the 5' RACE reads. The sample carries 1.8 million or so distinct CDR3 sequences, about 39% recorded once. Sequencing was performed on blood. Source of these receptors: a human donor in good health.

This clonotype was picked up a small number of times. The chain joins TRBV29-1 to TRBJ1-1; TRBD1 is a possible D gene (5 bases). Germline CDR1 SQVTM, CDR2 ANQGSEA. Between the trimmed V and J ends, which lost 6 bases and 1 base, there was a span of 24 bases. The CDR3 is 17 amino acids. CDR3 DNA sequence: TGCAGCGTCCCTTCTCTAGCGATACCCAGGGCGAACACTGAAGCTTTCTTT. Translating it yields CSVPSLAIPRANTEAFF.

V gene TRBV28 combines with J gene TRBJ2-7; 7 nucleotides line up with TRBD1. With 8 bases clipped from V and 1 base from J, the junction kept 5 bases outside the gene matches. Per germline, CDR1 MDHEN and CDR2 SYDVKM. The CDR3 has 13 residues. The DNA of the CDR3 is TGTGCCAGCCTCAAGACAGGGTCCTACGAGCAGTACTTC. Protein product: CASLKTGSYEQYF.

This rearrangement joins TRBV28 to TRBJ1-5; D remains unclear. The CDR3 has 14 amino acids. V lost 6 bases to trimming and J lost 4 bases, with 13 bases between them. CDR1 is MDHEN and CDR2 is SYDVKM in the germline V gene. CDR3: CASSSIPPNQPQHF. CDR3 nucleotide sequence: TGTGCCAGCAGCTCGATACCCCCGAATCAGCCCCAGCATTTT.

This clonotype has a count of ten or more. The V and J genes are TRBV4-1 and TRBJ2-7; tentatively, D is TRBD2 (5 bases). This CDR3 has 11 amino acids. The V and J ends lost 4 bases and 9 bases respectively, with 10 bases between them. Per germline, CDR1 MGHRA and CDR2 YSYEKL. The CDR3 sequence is CASSRGLGQYF. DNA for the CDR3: TGCGCCAGCAGCCGAGGACTCGGGCAGTACTTC.

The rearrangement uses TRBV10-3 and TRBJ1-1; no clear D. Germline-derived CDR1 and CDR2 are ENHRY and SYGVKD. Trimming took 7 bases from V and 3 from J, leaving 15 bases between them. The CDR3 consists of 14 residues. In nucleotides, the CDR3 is TGTGCCATCAAGCCGGTGACATCTGACACTGAAGCTTTCTTT. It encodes CAIKPVTSDTEAFF.

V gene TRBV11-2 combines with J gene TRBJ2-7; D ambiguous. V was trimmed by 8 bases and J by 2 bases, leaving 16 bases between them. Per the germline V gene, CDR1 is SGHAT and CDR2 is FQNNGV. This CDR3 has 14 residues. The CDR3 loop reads CASGLGLYTYEQYF. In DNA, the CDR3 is TGTGCCAGCGGCCTCGGGCTTTATACCTACGAGCAGTACTTC.

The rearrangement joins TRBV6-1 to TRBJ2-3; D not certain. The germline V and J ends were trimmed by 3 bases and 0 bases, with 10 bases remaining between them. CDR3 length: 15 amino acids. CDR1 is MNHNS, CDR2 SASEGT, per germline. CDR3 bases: TGTGCCAGCAGTGATAGTAGGGATAGCACAGATACGCAGTATTTT. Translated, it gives CASSDSRDSTDTQYF.

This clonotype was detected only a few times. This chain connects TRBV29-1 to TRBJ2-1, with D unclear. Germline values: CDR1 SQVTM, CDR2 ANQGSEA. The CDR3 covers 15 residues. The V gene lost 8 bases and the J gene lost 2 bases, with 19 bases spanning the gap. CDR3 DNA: TGCAGCTTTGGGTATGGTAGTCATCCCTACAATGAGCAGTTCTTC. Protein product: CSFGYGSHPYNEQFF.

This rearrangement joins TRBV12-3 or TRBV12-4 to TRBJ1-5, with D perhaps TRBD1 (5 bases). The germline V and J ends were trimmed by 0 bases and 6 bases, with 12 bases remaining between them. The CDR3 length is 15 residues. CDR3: CASSLALGEGQPQHF. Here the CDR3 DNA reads TGTGCCAGCAGTTTAGCTTTGGGGGAAGGTCAGCCCCAGCATTTT.

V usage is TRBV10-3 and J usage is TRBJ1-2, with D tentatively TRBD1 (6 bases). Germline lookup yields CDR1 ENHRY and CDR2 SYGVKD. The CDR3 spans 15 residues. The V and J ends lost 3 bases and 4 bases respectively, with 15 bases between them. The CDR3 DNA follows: TGTGCCATCAGTGACAGACAGGAATTAGGCTATGGCTACACCTTC. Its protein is CAISDRQELGYGYTF.

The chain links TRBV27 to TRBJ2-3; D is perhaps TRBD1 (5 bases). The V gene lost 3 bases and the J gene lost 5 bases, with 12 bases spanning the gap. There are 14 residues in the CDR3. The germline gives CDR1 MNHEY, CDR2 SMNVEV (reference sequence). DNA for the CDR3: TGTGCCAGCAGTTTCTTTCAGGGTATAGATACGCAGTATTTT. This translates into CASSFFQGIDTQYF.

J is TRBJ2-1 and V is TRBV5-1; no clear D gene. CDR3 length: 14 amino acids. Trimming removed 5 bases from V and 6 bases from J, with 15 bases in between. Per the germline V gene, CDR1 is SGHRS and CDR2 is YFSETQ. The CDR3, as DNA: TGCGCCAGCAGTACCGACTTCCCTGGCAATGAGCAGTTCTTC. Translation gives CASSTDFPGNEQFF.

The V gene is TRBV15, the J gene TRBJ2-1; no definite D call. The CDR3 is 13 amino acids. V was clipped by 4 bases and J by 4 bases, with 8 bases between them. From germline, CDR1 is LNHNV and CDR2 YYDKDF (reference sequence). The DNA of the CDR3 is TGTGCCACCAGCACCATAAGTTACAATGAGCAGTTCTTC. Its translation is CATSTISYNEQFF.

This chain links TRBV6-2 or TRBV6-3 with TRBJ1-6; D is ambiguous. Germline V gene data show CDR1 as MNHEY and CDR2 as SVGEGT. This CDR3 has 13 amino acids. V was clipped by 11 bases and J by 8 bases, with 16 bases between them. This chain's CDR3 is CAGTRPGDSPLHF. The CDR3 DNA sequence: TGTGCCGGCACCCGACCGGGTGATTCACCCCTCCACTTT.

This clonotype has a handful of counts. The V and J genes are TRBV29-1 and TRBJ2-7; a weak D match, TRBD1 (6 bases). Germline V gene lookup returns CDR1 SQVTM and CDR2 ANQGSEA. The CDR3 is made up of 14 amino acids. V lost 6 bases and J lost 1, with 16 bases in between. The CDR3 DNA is TGCAGCGTCGGAAATCCAGGGGTTTCCTACGAGCAGTACTTC. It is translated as CSVGNPGVSYEQYF.

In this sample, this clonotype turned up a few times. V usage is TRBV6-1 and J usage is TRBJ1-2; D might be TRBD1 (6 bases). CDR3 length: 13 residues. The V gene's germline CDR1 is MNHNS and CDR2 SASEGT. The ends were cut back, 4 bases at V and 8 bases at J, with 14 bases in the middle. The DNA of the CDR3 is TGTGCCAGCAGTGGAGCCTCGCAGGGGGGCTACACCTTC. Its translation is CASSGASQGGYTF.

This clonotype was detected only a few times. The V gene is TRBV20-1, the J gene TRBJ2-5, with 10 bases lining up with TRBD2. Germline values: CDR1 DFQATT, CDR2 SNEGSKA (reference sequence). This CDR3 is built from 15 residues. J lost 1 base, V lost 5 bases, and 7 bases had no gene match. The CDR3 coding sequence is TGCAGTGCTTGTAGCGGGGGGCAAGGCCAAGAGACCCAGTACTTC. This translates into CSACSGGQGQETQYF.

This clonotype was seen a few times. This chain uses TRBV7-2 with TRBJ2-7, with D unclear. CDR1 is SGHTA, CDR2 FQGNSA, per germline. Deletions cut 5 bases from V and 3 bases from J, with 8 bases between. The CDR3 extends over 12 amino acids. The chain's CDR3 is CASSVYSYEQYF. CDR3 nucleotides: TGTGCCAGCAGCGTTTACAGCTACGAGCAGTACTTC.